This record looks at one T cell receptor beta chain sequence and its context. Its specificity is unknown. Trimming left V 4 bases short and J 4 bases short, with 16 bases between. Germline assignment: CDR1 KGHSH and CDR2 LQKENI. The CDR3 is 15 residues long. Assays examined about 10^5 TCR templates per sample. Assay: immunoSEQ multiplex PCR; the TCRdb copy retains only in-frame clones and omits some. This table holds 100,000 to 110,000 clones, 80% to 95% found once. This specimen belongs to a study of siplizumab effects on memory and regulatory T cells. The study's findings and limits: Roughly 75-97% of dividing CD4+ or CD8+ clones were without an attributable naive or memory phenotype.

The sequenced sample consisted of CD4+ T cells sorted from blood. The TCR comes from a human donor in good health. The rearrangement joins TRBV18 to TRBJ1-2, with D perhaps TRBD1 (6 bases). For the CDR3, the DNA is TGTGCCAGCTCACTTACACAGGGATTCGGCTATGGCTACACCTTC. It translates to CASSLTQGFGYGYTF.